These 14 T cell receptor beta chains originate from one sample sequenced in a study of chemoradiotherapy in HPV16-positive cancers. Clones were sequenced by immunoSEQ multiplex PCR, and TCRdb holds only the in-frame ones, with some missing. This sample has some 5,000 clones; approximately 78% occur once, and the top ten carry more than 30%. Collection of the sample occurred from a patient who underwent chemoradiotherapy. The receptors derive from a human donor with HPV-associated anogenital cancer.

CDR3 sequence: CASSGPRQGADTQYF. For the CDR3, the DNA is TGTGCCAGCAGTGGCCCCCGACAGGGTGCAGATACGCAGTATTTT. The V and J genes are TRBV6-1 and TRBJ2-3, with 7 bases fitting TRBD1. The germline CDR1 and CDR2 sequences are MNHNS and SASEGT. The CDR3 length is 15 residues. The trim removed 4 bases at V and 4 bases at J, leaving 8 bases unmatched.

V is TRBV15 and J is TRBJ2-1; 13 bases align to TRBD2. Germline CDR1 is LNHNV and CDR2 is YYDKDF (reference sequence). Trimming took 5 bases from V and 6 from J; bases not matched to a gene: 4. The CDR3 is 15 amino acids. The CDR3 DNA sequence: TGTGCCACCAGCGCGGGGACTAGCGGGGTCAATGAGCAGTTCTTC. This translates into CATSAGTSGVNEQFF.

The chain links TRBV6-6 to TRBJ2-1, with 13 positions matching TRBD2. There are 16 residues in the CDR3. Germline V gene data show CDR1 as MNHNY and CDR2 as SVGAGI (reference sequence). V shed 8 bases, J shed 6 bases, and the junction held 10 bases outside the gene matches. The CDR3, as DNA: TGTGCCAGCCAAGGACTAGCGGGAGTCTTGCCCAATGAGCAGTTCTTC. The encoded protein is CASQGLAGVLPNEQFF.

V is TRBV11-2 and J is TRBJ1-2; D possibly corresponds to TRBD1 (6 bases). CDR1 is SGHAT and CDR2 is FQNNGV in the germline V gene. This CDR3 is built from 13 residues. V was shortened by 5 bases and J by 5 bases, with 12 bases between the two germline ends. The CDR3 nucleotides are TGTGCCAGCAGCCCCCAAGGGGGGTATGGCTACACCTTC. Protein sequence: CASSPQGGYGYTF.

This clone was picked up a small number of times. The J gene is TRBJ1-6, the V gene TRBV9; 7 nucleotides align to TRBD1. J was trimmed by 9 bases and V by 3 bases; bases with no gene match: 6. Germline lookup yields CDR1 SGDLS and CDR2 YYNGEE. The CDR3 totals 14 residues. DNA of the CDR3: TGTGCCAGCAGCGCTGGGACAGCACTTTCACCCCTCCACTTT. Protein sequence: CASSAGTALSPLHF. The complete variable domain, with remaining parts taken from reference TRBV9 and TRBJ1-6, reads DSGVTQTPKHLITATGQRVTLRCSPRSGDLSVYWYQQSLDQGLQFLIQYYNGEERAKGNILERFSAQQFPDLHSELNLSSLELGDSALYFCASSAGTALSPLHFGNGTRLTVT.

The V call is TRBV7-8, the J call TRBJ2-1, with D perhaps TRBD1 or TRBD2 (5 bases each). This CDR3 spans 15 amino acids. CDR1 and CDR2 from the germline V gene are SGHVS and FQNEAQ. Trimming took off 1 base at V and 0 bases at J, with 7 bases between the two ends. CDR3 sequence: CASSLGGNSYNEQFF. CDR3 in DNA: TGTGCCAGCAGCTTAGGGGGGAACTCCTACAATGAGCAGTTCTTC. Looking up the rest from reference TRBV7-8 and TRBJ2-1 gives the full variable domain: GAGVSQSPRYKVAKRGQDVALRCDPISGHVSLFWYQQALGQGPEFLTYFQNEAQLDKSGLPSDRFFAERPEGSVSTLKIQRTQQEDSAVYLCASSLGGNSYNEQFFGPGTRLTVL.

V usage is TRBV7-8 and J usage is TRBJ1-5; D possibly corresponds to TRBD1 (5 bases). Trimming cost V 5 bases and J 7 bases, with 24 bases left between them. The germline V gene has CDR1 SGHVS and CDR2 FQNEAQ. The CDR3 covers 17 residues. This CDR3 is CASSPVGSRVAQQPQHF. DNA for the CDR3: TGTGCCAGCAGCCCTGTAGGGAGCAGGGTAGCTCAACAGCCCCAGCATTTT.

Here the CDR3 reads CATSSNSRFGDTQYF. The CDR3 DNA is TGTGCCACCAGCAGTAACAGCCGCTTCGGAGATACGCAGTATTTT. The rearrangement links TRBV15 to TRBJ2-3; D gene uncertain. The V end lost 3 bases, the J end lost 5 bases, and 15 bases lay between the germline ends. The germline V gene has CDR1 LNHNV and CDR2 YYDKDF (reference sequence). The CDR3 covers 15 residues.

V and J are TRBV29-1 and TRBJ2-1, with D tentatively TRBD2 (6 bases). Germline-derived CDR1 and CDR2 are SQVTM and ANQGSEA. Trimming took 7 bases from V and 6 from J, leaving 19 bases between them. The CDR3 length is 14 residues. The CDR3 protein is CSAGRAGMVNEQFF. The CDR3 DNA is TGCAGCGCCGGCCGAGCGGGCATGGTCAATGAGCAGTTCTTC.

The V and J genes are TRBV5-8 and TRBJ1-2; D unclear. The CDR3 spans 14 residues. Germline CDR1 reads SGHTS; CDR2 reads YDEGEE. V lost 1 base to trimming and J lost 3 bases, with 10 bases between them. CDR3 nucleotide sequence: TGTGCCAGCAGCTTGCGGGCTGTGGACTATGGCTACACCTTC. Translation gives CASSLRAVDYGYTF.

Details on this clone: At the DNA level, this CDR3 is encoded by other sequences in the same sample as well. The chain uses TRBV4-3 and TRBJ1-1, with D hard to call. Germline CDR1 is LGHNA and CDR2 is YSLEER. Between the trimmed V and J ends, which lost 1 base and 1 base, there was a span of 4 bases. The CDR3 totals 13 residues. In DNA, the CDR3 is TGCGCCAGCAGCCAAGCTGGGAACACTGAAGCTTTCTTT. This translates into CASSQAGNTEAFF.

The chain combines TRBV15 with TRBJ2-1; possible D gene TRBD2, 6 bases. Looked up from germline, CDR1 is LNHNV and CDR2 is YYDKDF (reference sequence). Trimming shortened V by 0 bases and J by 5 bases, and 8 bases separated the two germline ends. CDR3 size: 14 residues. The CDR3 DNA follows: TGTGCCACCAGCAGAGATCGACTAGACAATGAGCAGTTCTTC. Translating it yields CATSRDRLDNEQFF.

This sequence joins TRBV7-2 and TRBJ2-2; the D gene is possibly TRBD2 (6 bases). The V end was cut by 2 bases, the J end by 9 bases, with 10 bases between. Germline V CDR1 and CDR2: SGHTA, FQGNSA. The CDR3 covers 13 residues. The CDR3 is CASSLSGGWELFF. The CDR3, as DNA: TGTGCCAGCAGCTTATCTGGGGGGTGGGAGCTGTTTTTT.

The CDR3 sequence: CASSPSYGYTF. The CDR3, as DNA: TGTGCCAGCAGCCCGTCCTATGGCTACACCTTC. The V gene is TRBV7-9, the J gene TRBJ1-2, with unresolved D. CDR3 length equals 11 residues. Germline V gene lookup returns CDR1 SEHNR and CDR2 FQNEAQ (reference sequence). V was clipped by 5 bases and J by 4 bases, with 5 bases between them.